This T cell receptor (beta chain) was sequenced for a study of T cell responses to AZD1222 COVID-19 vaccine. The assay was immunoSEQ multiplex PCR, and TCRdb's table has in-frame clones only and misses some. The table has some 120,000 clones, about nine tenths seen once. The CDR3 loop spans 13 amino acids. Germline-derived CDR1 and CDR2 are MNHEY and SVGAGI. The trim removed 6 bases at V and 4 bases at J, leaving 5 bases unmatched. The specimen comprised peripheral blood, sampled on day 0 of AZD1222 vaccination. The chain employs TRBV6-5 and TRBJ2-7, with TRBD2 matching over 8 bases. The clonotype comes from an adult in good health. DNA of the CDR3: TGTGCCAGCAGCCCGGGGGGGCGGTACGAGCAGTACTTC. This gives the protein CASSPGGRYEQYF.